The sequence of this T cell receptor (beta chain) was determined in a study of cytomegalovirus exposure and HLA in healthy donors. Study conclusions and caveats: A later analysis linked a missense DCLRE1C variant to TCR beta V- and J-gene trimming. Later work showed greater clonal expansion in HLA-associated TCR beta chains than in equally common others. It was reported in a later analysis that an Asian-associated ancestry cluster showed fewer N-insertions than the approximately 700-donor mean. Altogether, more than 150 TCR beta chains were recorded as cytomegalovirus-associated.

CDR1 MNHEY and CDR2 SVGAGI come from the germline V gene. Trimming took 6 bases from V and 4 from J, leaving 17 bases between them. The CDR3 sequence is 15 residues long. Primers: 60 Vbeta forward and 13 Jbeta reverse. TCRdb keeps only in-frame clones here, not all; method: immunoSEQ multiplex PCR. The sample yields 130,000 or so clones, approximately 80% seen once. A remark on this clone: Its target is unknown.

The chain links TRBV6-5 to TRBJ2-3; a weak D match, TRBD2 (5 bases). The material sequenced was PBMCs. The sequence came from a female donor in good health and CMV-seronegative. CDR3: CASSTTGRRSDTQYF. The CDR3 nucleotides read TGTGCCAGCAGCACAACGGGAAGGAGGTCAGATACGCAGTATTTT.